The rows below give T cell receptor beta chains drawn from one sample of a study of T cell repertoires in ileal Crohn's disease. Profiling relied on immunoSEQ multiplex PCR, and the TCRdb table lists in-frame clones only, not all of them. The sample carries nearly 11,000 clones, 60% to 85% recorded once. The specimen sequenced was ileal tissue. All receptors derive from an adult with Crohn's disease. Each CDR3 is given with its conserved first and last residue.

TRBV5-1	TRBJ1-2	CASSLGQGEGYTF
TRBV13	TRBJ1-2	CASSSGVEGYTF
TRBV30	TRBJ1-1	CAWSKRTDVFF
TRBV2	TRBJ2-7	CASSEARFSHEQYF
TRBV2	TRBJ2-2	CASRRADRAVTGELFF
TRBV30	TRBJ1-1	CAWSLSRKTGNTEAFF
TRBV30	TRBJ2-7	CAWSTKAGTPQYF
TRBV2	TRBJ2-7	CASSGGTGFANEQYF
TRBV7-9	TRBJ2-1	CASSLSAGETQFF
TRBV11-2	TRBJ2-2	CASSLVGGGASGELFF
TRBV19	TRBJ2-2	CASSVRGGGELFF
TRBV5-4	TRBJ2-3	CASSRGGAQNTQYF
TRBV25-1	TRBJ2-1	CASSGETSRGRGDNEQFF
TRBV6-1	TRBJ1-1	CASTERDTEAFF
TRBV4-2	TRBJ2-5	CASSQGISSGVYETQYF
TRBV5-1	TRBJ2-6	CASSLEYSSSGANVLTF